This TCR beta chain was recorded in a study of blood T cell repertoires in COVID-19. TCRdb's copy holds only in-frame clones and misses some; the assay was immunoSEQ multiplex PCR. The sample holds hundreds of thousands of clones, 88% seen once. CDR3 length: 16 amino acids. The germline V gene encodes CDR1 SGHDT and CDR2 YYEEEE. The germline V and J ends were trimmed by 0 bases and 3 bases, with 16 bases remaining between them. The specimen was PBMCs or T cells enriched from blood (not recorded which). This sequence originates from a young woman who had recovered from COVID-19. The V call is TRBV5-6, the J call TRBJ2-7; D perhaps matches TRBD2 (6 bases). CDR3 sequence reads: CASSLAGGWGDYEQYF. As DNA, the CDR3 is TGTGCCAGCAGCTTGGCCGGTGGTTGGGGGGACTACGAGCAGTACTTC. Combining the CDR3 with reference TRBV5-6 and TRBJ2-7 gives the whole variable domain DAGVTQSPTHLIKTRGQQVTLRCSPKSGHDTVSWYQQALGQGPQFIFQYYEEEERQRGNFPDRFSGHQFPNYSSELNVNALLLGDSALYLCASSLAGGWGDYEQYFGPGTRLTVT.